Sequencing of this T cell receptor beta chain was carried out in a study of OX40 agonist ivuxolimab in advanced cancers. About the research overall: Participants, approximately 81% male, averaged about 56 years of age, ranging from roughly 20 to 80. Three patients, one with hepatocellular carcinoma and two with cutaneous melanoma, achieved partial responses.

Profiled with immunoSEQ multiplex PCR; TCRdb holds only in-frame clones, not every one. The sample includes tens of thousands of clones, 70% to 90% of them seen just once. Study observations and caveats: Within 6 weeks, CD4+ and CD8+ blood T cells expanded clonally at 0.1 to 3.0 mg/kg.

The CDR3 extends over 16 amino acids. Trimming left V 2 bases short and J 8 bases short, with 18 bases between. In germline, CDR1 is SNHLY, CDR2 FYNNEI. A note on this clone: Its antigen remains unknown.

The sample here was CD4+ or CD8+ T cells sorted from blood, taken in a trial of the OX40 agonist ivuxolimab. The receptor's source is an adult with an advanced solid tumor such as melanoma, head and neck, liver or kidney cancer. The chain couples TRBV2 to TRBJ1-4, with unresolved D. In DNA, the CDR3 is TGTGCCAGCAGTGAATATCTTGGCGGATTGGGGGAAAAACTGTTTTTT. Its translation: CASSEYLGGLGEKLFF.